This T cell receptor (beta chain) was sequenced in a study of OX40 agonist ivuxolimab in advanced cancers. Looking at the study overall: Ivuxolimab, which patients received intravenously every 2 weeks, was dosed at 0.01 to 10 mg/kg.

Systemic immunosuppression or a history of autoimmune disease excluded patients. CDR3 size: 12 residues. Looked up from germline, CDR1 is GTSNPN and CDR2 is SVGIG (reference sequence). The V and J ends lost 5 bases and 0 bases respectively, with 8 bases between them. Sequencing was performed with immunoSEQ multiplex PCR; in TCRdb, only in-frame clones are kept and a portion is missing. This table has some 80,000 clones, around 90% appearing once. The TCR comes from an adult with an advanced solid tumor such as melanoma, head and neck, liver or kidney cancer. Sequencing used CD4+ or CD8+ T cells sorted from blood, obtained in a trial of the OX40 agonist ivuxolimab. The chain links TRBV30 to TRBJ2-7; D unresolved. As DNA, the CDR3 is TGTGCCTGGTCCTTCACCTCCTACGAGCAGTACTTC. This gives the protein CAWSFTSYEQYF. Drawing the rest from reference TRBV30 and TRBJ2-7, the complete variable domain is SQTIHQWPATLVQPVGSPLSLECTVEGTSNPNLYWYRQAAGRGLQLLFYSVGIGQISSEVPQNLSASRPQDRQFILSSKKLLLSDSGFYLCAWSFTSYEQYFGPGTRLTVT.